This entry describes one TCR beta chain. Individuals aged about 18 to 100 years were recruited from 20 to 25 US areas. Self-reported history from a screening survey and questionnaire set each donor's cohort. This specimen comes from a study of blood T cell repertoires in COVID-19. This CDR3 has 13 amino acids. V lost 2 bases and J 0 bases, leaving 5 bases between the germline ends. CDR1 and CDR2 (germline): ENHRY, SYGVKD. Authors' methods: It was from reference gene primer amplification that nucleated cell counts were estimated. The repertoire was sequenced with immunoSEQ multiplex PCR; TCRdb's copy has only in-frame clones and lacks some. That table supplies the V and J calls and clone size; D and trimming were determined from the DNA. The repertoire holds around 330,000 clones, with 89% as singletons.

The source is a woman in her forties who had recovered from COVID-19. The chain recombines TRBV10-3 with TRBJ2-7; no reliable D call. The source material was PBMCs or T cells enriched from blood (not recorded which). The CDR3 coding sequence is TGTGCCATCAGTGAGACTGCCTCCTACGAGCAGTACTTC. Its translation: CAISETASYEQYF.